This T cell receptor beta chain is from a study of cytomegalovirus exposure and HLA in healthy donors. PCR used 60 Vbeta primers and 13 Jbeta primers. TCRdb's copy holds only in-frame clones and misses some; the assay was immunoSEQ multiplex PCR. The sample contains about 67,000 clones, around 80% of which appear only once. Regarding this clone: Its target is not known.

Study-level results: Later on, a genetic analysis was performed. It linked a missense variant in DCLRE1C with V- and J-gene trimming of TCR beta. Based on reports, TCR beta sequences accurately predicted HLA-A and HLA-B alleles for most subjects. In a later analysis, the majority of CMV-associated beta chains seemingly showed HLA restriction.

V trimming: 4 bases; J trimming: 3 bases; junction bases outside the gene matches: 5. The V gene's germline CDR1 is SGHAT and CDR2 FQNNGV. The CDR3 spans 15 residues. The V call is TRBV11-2, the J call TRBJ2-3, with TRBD1 matching 9 bases. The sequence came from a woman in her 30s in good health and CMV-seronegative. The material sequenced was PBMCs. The CDR3 loop reads CASSSDRGRTDTQYF. Here the CDR3 DNA reads TGTGCCAGCAGCTCGGACAGGGGCCGAACAGATACGCAGTATTTT.